The clone carrying this T cell receptor (beta chain) was seen at least ten times. V was shortened by 0 bases and J by 0 bases, with 7 bases between the two germline ends. The CDR3 covers 15 residues. Germline V gene data show CDR1 as SGHRS and CDR2 as YFSETQ. The entry originates in a study of low-dose radiotherapy and immunotherapy resistance in tumors. Primers used for first-strand cDNA, a TRAV- and TRBV-specific set, covered both alpha and beta chains. Using a constant-region primer together with a V-primer adapter, TCRs were subjected to 20 PCR cycles of amplification. One entry per CDR3 protein results from TCRdb running MiXCR on the reads. Of around 69,000 distinct CDR3 sequences detected, around a third appear once; the ten largest clones hold around 10%. Specified time point: before trial treatment. Low-dose radiotherapy, low-dose cyclophosphamide, aspirin, ipilimumab and nivolumab were all given to the donors.

The sample consisted of PBMCs, taken before treatment. The rearrangement joins TRBV5-1 to TRBJ1-5, with no clear D. The clonotype comes from a female donor with ovarian cancer. The CDR3 spells CASSLGGSSNQPQHF. The DNA of the CDR3 is TGCGCCAGCAGCTTGGGAGGGTCTAGCAATCAGCCCCAGCATTTT. Combining the CDR3 with reference TRBV5-1 and TRBJ1-5 gives the whole variable domain KAGVTQTPRYLIKTRGQQVTLSCSPISGHRSVSWYQQTPGQGLQFLFEYFSETQRNKGNFPGRFSGRQFSNSRSEMNVSTLELGDSALYLCASSLGGSSNQPQHFGDGTRLSIL.